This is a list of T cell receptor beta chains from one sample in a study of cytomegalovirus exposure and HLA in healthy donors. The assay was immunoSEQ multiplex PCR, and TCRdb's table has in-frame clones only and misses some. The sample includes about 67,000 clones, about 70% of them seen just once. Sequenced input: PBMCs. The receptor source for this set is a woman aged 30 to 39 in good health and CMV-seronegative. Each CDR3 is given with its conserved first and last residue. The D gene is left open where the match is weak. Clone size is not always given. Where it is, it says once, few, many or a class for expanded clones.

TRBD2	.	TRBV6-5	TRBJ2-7	CASTPGGAGPYEQYF	TGTGCCAGCACCCCCGGGGGGGCAGGCCCCTACGAGCAGTACTTC
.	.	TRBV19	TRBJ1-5	CASSSQGSNQPQHF	TGTGCCAGTAGTTCCCAGGGAAGCAATCAGCCCCAGCATTTT
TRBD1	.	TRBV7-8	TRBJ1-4	CASSQAIGDRWGEKLFF	TGTGCCAGCAGCCAAGCTATAGGGGACAGATGGGGGGAAAAACTGTTTTTT
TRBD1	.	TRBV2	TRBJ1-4	CASREGGQGGEKLFF	TGTGCCAGCAGGGAGGGAGGACAGGGGGGCGAAAAACTGTTTTTT
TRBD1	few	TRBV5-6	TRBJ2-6	CASTKKDRATSGANVLTF	TGTGCCAGCACCAAGAAGGACAGGGCCACCTCTGGGGCCAACGTCCTGACTTTC
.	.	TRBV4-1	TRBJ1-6	CASSQDSGGDSPLHF	TGCGCCAGCAGCCAAGATAGCGGGGGCGATTCACCCCTCCACTTT
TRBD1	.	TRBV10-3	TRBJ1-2	CAISRTGDTAYGYTF	TGTGCCATCAGTCGGACAGGGGACACCGCCTATGGCTACACCTTC
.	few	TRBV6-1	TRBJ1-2	CASSGTGLWGGYTF	TGTGCCAGCAGTGGCACAGGGCTTTGGGGGGGCTACACCTTC
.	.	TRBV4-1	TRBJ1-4	CASSWGVGEKLFF	TGCGCCAGCAGCTGGGGGGTGGGAGAAAAACTGTTTTTT
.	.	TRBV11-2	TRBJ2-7	CASSLGSGRSYEQYF	TGTGCCAGCAGCTTAGGCTCTGGCAGGTCCTACGAGCAGTACTTC
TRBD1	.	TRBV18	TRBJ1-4	CASSPLPIQGASNEKLFF	TGTGCCAGCTCACCCCTCCCGATCCAGGGGGCGTCTAATGAAAAACTGTTTTTT
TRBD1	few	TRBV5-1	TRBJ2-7	CASSPTGQGFYEQYF	TGCGCCAGCAGTCCCACGGGACAGGGGTTCTACGAGCAGTACTTC
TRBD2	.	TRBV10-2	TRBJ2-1	CASSEVLAGAVDEQFF	TGCGCCAGCAGTGAAGTACTAGCGGGAGCGGTTGATGAGCAGTTCTTC
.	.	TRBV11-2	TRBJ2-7	CASSSAGSYEQYF	TGTGCCAGCAGCTCCGCGGGGTCCTACGAGCAGTACTTC
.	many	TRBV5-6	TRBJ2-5	CASRFDRQETQYF	TGTGCCAGCAGATTCGACAGGCAAGAGACCCAGTACTTC
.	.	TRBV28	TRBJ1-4	CASRWGRNEKLFF	TGTGCCAGCAGGTGGGGGCGAAATGAAAAACTGTTTTTT
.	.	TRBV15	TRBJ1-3	CATSRTLSSGNTIYF	TGTGCCACCAGCAGAACCCTTAGCTCTGGAAACACCATATATTTT
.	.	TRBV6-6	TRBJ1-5	CASSSGVLVAQPQHF	TGTGCCAGCAGTTCAGGGGTTCTCGTCGCTCAGCCCCAGCATTTT
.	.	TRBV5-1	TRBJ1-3	CASSSDGQGAGNTIYF	TGCGCCAGCAGCTCCGACGGGCAGGGCGCTGGAAACACCATATATTTT
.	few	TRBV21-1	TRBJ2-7	CASSKWHRGYEQYF	TGTGCCAGCAGCAAATGGCACAGGGGTTACGAGCAGTACTTC
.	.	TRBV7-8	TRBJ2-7	CVCKQRPAYEQYF	TGTGTTTGCAAGCAGAGGCCGGCATACGAGCAGTACTTC
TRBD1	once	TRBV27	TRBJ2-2	CASTPGQGRNTGELFF	TGTGCCAGCACTCCGGGACAGGGTCGGAACACCGGGGAGCTGTTTTTT
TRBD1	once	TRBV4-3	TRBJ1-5	CASSHPRAGGQPQHF	TGCGCCAGCAGCCATCCCCGGGCAGGGGGCCAGCCCCAGCATTTT
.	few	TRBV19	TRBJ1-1	CASSIRNTEAFF	TGTGCCAGTAGTATCAGGAACACTGAAGCTTTCTTT
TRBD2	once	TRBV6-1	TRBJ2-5	CASSSGLAMETQYF	TGTGCCAGCAGTTCCGGACTAGCGATGGAGACCCAGTACTTC
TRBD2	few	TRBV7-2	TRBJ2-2	CASRPGPPGGKNTGELFF	TGTGCCAGCAGACCGGGACCTCCGGGGGGGAAGAACACCGGGGAGCTGTTTTTT
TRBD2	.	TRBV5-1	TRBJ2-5	CASSFGAGGNQETQYF	TGCGCCAGCAGTTTCGGAGCGGGGGGTAACCAAGAGACCCAGTACTTC
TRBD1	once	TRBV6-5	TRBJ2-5	CASSRPGQGRETQYF	TGTGCCAGCAGCCGGCCGGGACAGGGGAGAGAGACCCAGTACTTC
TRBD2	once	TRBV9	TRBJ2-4	CASSPGGGVDKNIQYF	TGTGCCAGCAGCCCCGGGGGGGGCGTTGACAAAAACATTCAGTACTTC
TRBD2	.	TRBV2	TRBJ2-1	CASMERGGGNEQFF	TGTGCCAGCATGGAGCGGGGGGGAGGTAATGAGCAGTTCTTC
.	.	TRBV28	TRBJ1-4	CASSLGQGHEKLFF	TGTGCCAGCAGTTTAGGGCAGGGTCATGAAAAACTGTTTTTT
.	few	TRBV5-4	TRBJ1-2	CASSHSRGSNYGYTF	TGCGCCAGCAGCCATTCCAGGGGTTCTAACTATGGCTACACCTTC
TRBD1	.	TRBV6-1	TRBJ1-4	CASARGTNEKLFF	TGTGCCAGCGCCAGGGGGACTAATGAAAAACTGTTTTTT
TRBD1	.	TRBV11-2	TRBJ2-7	CASSPRTGVTGEQYF	TGTGCCAGCAGCCCCCGGACAGGGGTCACTGGAGAGCAGTACTTC
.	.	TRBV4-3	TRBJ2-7	CASSQKPGDSYEQYF	TGCGCCAGCAGCCAGAAACCAGGGGACTCCTACGAGCAGTACTTC
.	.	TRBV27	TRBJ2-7	CASSSPSEGVAYEQYF	TGTGCCAGCAGTTCCCCTAGCGAGGGTGTGGCCTACGAGCAGTACTTC
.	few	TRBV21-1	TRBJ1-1	CASSSGAKKDTEAFF	TGTGCCAGCAGCTCTGGGGCGAAGAAGGACACTGAAGCTTTCTTT
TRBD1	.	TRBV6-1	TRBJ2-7	CASMGRGPDEQYF	TGTGCCAGCATGGGCAGGGGGCCAGACGAGCAGTACTTC
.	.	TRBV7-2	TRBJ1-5	CASSLGSGHGGAQHF	TGTGCCAGCAGCTTAGGATCGGGCCACGGAGGGGCCCAGCATTTT
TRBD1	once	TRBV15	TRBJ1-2	CATGRGLQGAAGYTF	TGTGCCACCGGCAGGGGTCTGCAGGGGGCGGCTGGCTACACCTTC
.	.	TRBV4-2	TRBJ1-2	CASSQDVRGSYGYTF	TGTGCCAGCAGCCAAGATGTCAGAGGGAGCTATGGCTACACCTTC